The 17 T cell receptor beta chains presented below share a single source sample, sequenced in a study of OX40 agonist ivuxolimab in advanced cancers. The table came from immunoSEQ multiplex PCR; TCRdb's copy has only in-frame clones and leaves some out. The sample includes approximately 74,000 clones, around 91% of them seen just once. Sequenced here: CD4+ or CD8+ T cells sorted from blood, sampled in a trial of the OX40 agonist ivuxolimab. The receptors come from an adult with an advanced solid tumor such as melanoma, head and neck, liver or kidney cancer.

The rearrangement links TRBV5-1 to TRBJ2-7, with 9 bases lining up with TRBD2. The trim removed 0 bases at V and 7 bases at J, leaving 8 bases unmatched. This CDR3 has 15 residues. Germline V gene lookup returns CDR1 SGHRS and CDR2 YFSETQ. The CDR3 loop reads CASSLVAGGPGEQYF. For the CDR3, the DNA is TGCGCCAGCAGCTTGGTGGCGGGAGGGCCGGGGGAGCAGTACTTC.

The gene calls are TRBV7-2 and TRBJ2-1; a weak D match, TRBD2 (6 bases). The CDR3 has 17 residues. Trimming took 5 bases from V and 3 from J, leaving 20 bases between them. Per germline, CDR1 SGHTA and CDR2 FQGNSA. CDR3: CASSGAIRGLSYNEQFF. The CDR3 DNA sequence: TGTGCCAGCAGCGGGGCTATTCGGGGGTTAAGCTACAATGAGCAGTTCTTC.

The rearrangement links TRBV7-3 to TRBJ1-1; 7 bases match TRBD1. The CDR3 runs 13 residues. Germline trimming cut 4 bases from V and 4 bases from J; bases unmatched to any gene: 3. From germline, CDR1 is SGHTA and CDR2 FQGTGA. The CDR3 reads CASSSGQITEAFF. The CDR3 coding sequence is TGTGCCAGCAGCTCGGGACAGATCACTGAAGCTTTCTTT.

The V and J genes are TRBV7-2 and TRBJ2-1, with a weak D call TRBD2 (6 bases). This CDR3 is 12 amino acids long. The V gene lost 5 bases and the J gene lost 16 bases, with 18 bases spanning the gap. The germline V gene encodes CDR1 SGHTA and CDR2 FQGNSA. The CDR3 is CASSPPGLLGFF. The CDR3 DNA is TGTGCCAGCAGCCCCCCGGGACTCCTGGGTTTCTTC.

V gene TRBV6-1 combines with J gene TRBJ1-5; D is possibly TRBD1 (5 bases). The CDR3 is made up of 14 amino acids. The germline V gene encodes CDR1 MNHNS and CDR2 SASEGT. The V end was cut by 7 bases, the J end by 0 bases, with 10 bases between. CDR3 sequence reads: CASTSDSSNQPQHF. The CDR3 nucleotides read TGTGCCAGCACCTCCGACAGTAGCAATCAGCCCCAGCATTTT.

This rearrangement joins TRBV6-1 to TRBJ2-7; D perhaps matches TRBD1 (6 bases). The germline gives CDR1 MNHNS, CDR2 SASEGT. Trimming took off 4 bases at V and 1 base at J, with 11 bases between the two ends. This CDR3 is 14 amino acids long. CDR3 region: CASSGTAESYEQYF. CDR3 nucleotides: TGTGCCAGCAGTGGGACAGCGGAGTCCTACGAGCAGTACTTC.

The V gene is TRBV11-3, the J gene TRBJ2-1; 7 nucleotides align to TRBD2. CDR3 length equals 15 residues. Germline CDR1 is SGHNT and CDR2 is YENEEA. V dropped 2 bases and J dropped 4; count of bases not matched to a gene: 5. CDR3 in DNA: TGTGCCAGCAGCTTATCGCGGGAGAGTTACAATGAGCAGTTCTTC. Protein: CASSLSRESYNEQFF.

The J gene is TRBJ2-5, the V gene TRBV7-8; 8 bases map to TRBD1. From germline, CDR1 is SGHVS and CDR2 FQNEAQ. The CDR3 consists of 14 residues. Trimming took 5 bases from V and 5 from J; bases not matched to a gene: 7. The CDR3 here is CASSAATGAETQYF. The CDR3 coding sequence is TGTGCCAGCAGCGCAGCGACAGGGGCGGAGACCCAGTACTTC.

This clone was recorded a few times. This sequence joins TRBV28 and TRBJ2-7, with D maybe TRBD2 (7 bases). The germline V and J ends were trimmed by 2 bases and 2 bases, with 16 bases remaining between them. CDR3 length: 16 amino acids. Germline V lookup: CDR1 MDHEN, CDR2 SYDVKM. The chain's CDR3 is CASSLGGAGEAYEQYF. The DNA of the CDR3 is TGTGCCAGCAGTTTAGGGGGGGCAGGTGAAGCCTACGAGCAGTACTTC. Full variable domain (outside the CDR3, taken from reference TRBV28 and TRBJ2-7): DVKVTQSSRYLVKRTGEKVFLECVQDMDHENMFWYRQDPGLGLRLIYFSYDVKMKEKGDIPEGYSVSREKKERFSLILESASTNQTSMYLCASSLGGAGEAYEQYFGPGTRLTVT.

The chain links TRBV6-1 to TRBJ2-7; possibly TRBD2 for D (6 bases). Germline V gene sequence: CDR1 MNHNS, CDR2 SASEGT. The CDR3 has 17 amino acids. The V end lost 2 bases, the J end lost 2 bases, and 19 bases lay between the germline ends. CDR3: CASSEYQGASETYEQYF. CDR3 nucleotides: TGTGCCAGCAGTGAATACCAGGGTGCTAGCGAAACCTACGAGCAGTACTTC.

This clone was recorded once. The chain combines TRBV2 with TRBJ2-1, with unresolved D. This CDR3 is 13 amino acids long. Trimming left V 6 bases short and J 0 bases short, with 6 bases between. In germline, CDR1 is SNHLY, CDR2 FYNNEI. CDR3 coding DNA: TGTGCCAGCAGCATGGGCTCCTACAATGAGCAGTTCTTC. This sequence encodes CASSMGSYNEQFF.

CDR3 DNA: TGCGCCAGCAGCTTACTACTTAACACCGGGGAGCTGTTTTTT. Amino acids: CASSLLLNTGELFF. This chain uses TRBV5-1 with TRBJ2-2; D unclear. The CDR3 has 14 residues. The germline gives CDR1 SGHRS, CDR2 YFSETQ. V lost 2 bases and J lost 2, with 7 bases in between.

The J gene is TRBJ1-3, the V gene TRBV4-1; D not resolved. The CDR3 spans 14 residues. Trimming pared 0 bases from V and 1 base from J, leaving 4 bases between. Germline assignment: CDR1 MGHRA and CDR2 YSYEKL. The CDR3 sequence is CASSQESSGNTIYF. The CDR3 coding sequence is TGCGCCAGCAGCCAAGAAAGTTCTGGAAACACCATATATTTT.

This chain connects TRBV5-4 to TRBJ2-2; 11 bases fit TRBD2. Germline V CDR1 and CDR2: SGHNT, YYREEE (reference sequence). V lost 3 bases, J lost 7 bases, and 8 bases stayed unmatched. The CDR3 covers 16 residues. CDR3 residues: CASSSHSGRASGELFF. The DNA of the CDR3 is TGTGCCAGCAGCTCACATAGCGGGAGGGCCAGCGGGGAGCTGTTTTTT.

This clone was recorded once. This chain uses TRBV2 with TRBJ2-1; 8 bases are shared with TRBD1. Germline trimming cut 6 bases from V and 15 bases from J; bases unmatched to any gene: 7. The CDR3 is made up of 11 amino acids. Germline CDR1 and CDR2: SNHLY and FYNNEI. CDR3 DNA sequence: TGTGCCAGCAGACGAGGGACAGGTTTGTTCTTC. It yields the protein CASRRGTGLFF. The entire variable domain, with the rest obtained from reference TRBV2 and TRBJ2-1, is as follows: EPEVTQTPSHQVTQMGQEVILRCVPISNHLYFYWYRQILGQKVEFLVSFYNNEISEKSEIFDDQFSVERPDGSNFTLKIRSTKLEDSAMYFCASRRGTGLFFGPGTRLTVL.

The V and J genes are TRBV11-3 and TRBJ2-7; no clear D. V was shortened by 4 bases and J by 2 bases, with 3 bases between the two germline ends. CDR3 length equals 11 residues. From germline, CDR1 is SGHNT and CDR2 YENEEA. CDR3 protein: CASSSTYEQYF. The CDR3 DNA sequence: TGTGCCAGCAGCTCAACCTACGAGCAGTACTTC.

The count of this clone is one. CDR3 region: CASSTGGHEQYF. DNA for the CDR3: TGTGCCAGCTCGACAGGGGGGCACGAGCAGTACTTC. This chain uses TRBV19 with TRBJ2-7, with 9 positions matching TRBD1. V lost 9 bases, J lost 5 bases, and 5 bases stayed unmatched. There are 12 residues in the CDR3. The germline V gene has CDR1 LNHDA and CDR2 SQIVND (reference sequence).